This TCR beta chain came from a study of blood T cells in healthy people across ages. Next came a second PCR, run for about 6 to 12 cycles, which used a sample-barcoded 5' primer along with a J-beta primer mix. A 12-random-nucleotide template-switch adaptor tagged each cDNA molecule. TCRdb fed the 5' RACE reads into MiXCR, producing one record per CDR3 protein. The table records 1.2 million to 1.5 million distinct CDR3 sequences, 59% of them present only once. In this sample, this clonotype turned up a few times. The antigen remains unidentified. Healthy individuals of Caucasian origin from Russia, aged about 6 to 100, served as donors. The authors isolated at least 6.5 million PBMCs per sample. The CDR3 loop spans 14 amino acids. Deletions cut 3 bases from V and 0 bases from J, with 9 bases between. CDR1 DFQATT and CDR2 SNEGSKA come from the germline V gene (reference sequence). Notes on the study in general: It was held that diversity estimates obtained from one million T cells represented underestimates.

The receptor was isolated from a man aged 18 to 30 in good health. The V call is TRBV20-1, the J call TRBJ2-1; D gene unclear. Sequencing was carried out using blood. The CDR3 protein is CSASISSSYNEQFF. The CDR3 coding sequence is TGCAGTGCTAGTATTTCTAGCTCCTACAATGAGCAGTTCTTC.